In this sample, the clone carrying this T cell receptor beta chain turned up a few times. These data come from a study of blood T cell repertoires in COVID-19. Study-level information: The United States, Italy and Spain provided the acute and convalescent COVID-19 samples. From T cells, B-cell-depleted T cells, or PBMCs came the material, which was cDNA or gDNA.

Authors' analysis steps: Amplification from reference gene primers served as the basis for estimated nucleated cell counts. The method was immunoSEQ multiplex PCR; TCRdb's version includes in-frame clones alone and lacks a portion of them. D and trimming were read from the DNA, whereas the V and J calls and clone size are those reported in that table. The profile shows about 130,000 clones, more than 75% of them singletons. Between the trimmed V and J ends, which lost 1 base and 2 bases, there was a span of 3 bases. Germline lookup yields CDR1 MDHEN and CDR2 SYDVKM. The CDR3 covers 14 residues. Sequencing was performed on peripheral blood. This rearrangement joins TRBV28 to TRBJ2-6; D gene unclear. The receptor was isolated from a man aged 60-69 years who had recovered from COVID-19. CDR3 nucleotide sequence: TGTGCCAGCAGTTTATCAGCTGGGGCCAACGTCCTGACTTTC. It is translated as CASSLSAGANVLTF.